The 28 T cell receptor beta chains listed next were all sequenced from one sample in a study of control samples from healthy donors and cancer patients. Produced via immunoSEQ multiplex PCR; TCRdb's table is partial and in-frame only. The sample holds 140,000 or so clones, over 90% seen once. Sequenced sample: PBMCs. Receptors originate from a man in his sixties with colorectal cancer.

V and J are TRBV6-5 and TRBJ2-7; 8 bases map to TRBD1. This CDR3 region has 14 residues. Germline trimming cut 5 bases from V and 0 bases from J; bases unmatched to any gene: 3. Per the germline V gene, CDR1 is MNHEY and CDR2 is SVGAGI. In nucleotides, the CDR3 is TGTGCCAGCAGTCTGGACAGGGCCTCCTACGAGCAGTACTTC. This gives the protein CASSLDRASYEQYF.

The V gene is TRBV3-1 (or the pseudogene TRBV3-2), the J gene TRBJ1-1; no reliable D call. Germline V lookup: CDR1 LGHDT, CDR2 YNNKEL (reference sequence). V lost 0 bases to trimming and J lost 7 bases, with 18 bases between them. This CDR3 comprises 16 residues. CDR3 sequence reads: CASSQDWTGEPLEAFF. The CDR3 DNA follows: TGTGCCAGCAGCCAAGATTGGACGGGAGAGCCTCTTGAAGCTTTCTTT.

The rearrangement uses TRBV3-1 (or the pseudogene TRBV3-2) and TRBJ2-2; the D gene is possibly TRBD2 (7 bases). V lost 0 bases and J 6 bases, leaving 14 bases between the germline ends. The germline gives CDR1 LGHDT, CDR2 YNNKEL (reference sequence). CDR3 length: 16 amino acids. For the CDR3, the DNA is TGTGCCAGCAGCCAAGAGCGAGTCGGGGGGCCCGGGGAGCTGTTTTTT. It is translated as CASSQERVGGPGELFF.

The V and J genes are TRBV2 and TRBJ2-7, with 7 bases fitting TRBD2. With V trimmed by 5 bases and J by 3 bases, 1 base remained unmatched. The V gene's germline CDR1 is SNHLY and CDR2 FYNNEI. This CDR3 contains 12 residues. In DNA, the CDR3 is TGTGCCAGCAGTCGGGGGGTCTACGAGCAGTACTTC. Its protein product is CASSRGVYEQYF.

The chain combines TRBV11-2 with TRBJ2-2; the D gene is possibly TRBD1 (6 bases). The CDR3 consists of 16 residues. Trimming pared 4 bases from V and 7 bases from J, leaving 19 bases between. Germline CDR1 and CDR2: SGHAT and FQNNGV. As DNA, the CDR3 is TGTGCCAGCAGCTCTCAATTACAGGGAGTAGGCGGGGAGCTGTTTTTT. This gives the protein CASSSQLQGVGGELFF.

The rearrangement links TRBV10-3 to TRBJ2-3; 9 bases map to TRBD2. Germline CDR1 reads ENHRY; CDR2 reads SYGVKD. CDR3 length: 16 residues. V shed 6 bases and J 4 bases; nucleotides not matched to a gene: 11. The CDR3 reads CAIRPQEAGGADTQYF. As DNA, the CDR3 is TGTGCCATCAGACCACAAGAGGCGGGGGGGGCAGATACGCAGTATTTT.

The chain couples TRBV10-3 to TRBJ2-1, with D possibly TRBD1 on 5 matching bases. CDR1 is ENHRY, CDR2 SYGVKD, per germline. V shed 5 bases and J shed 2 bases, with 7 bases lying between them. The CDR3 sequence is 13 residues long. The CDR3 sequence: CAISKDTYNEQFF. The CDR3 bases are TGTGCCATCAGTAAGGACACCTACAATGAGCAGTTCTTC.

This chain links TRBV6-5 with TRBJ1-5; TRBD1 aligns across 7 bases. The CDR3 is made up of 15 amino acids. From germline, CDR1 is MNHEY and CDR2 SVGAGI. The J segment lost 4 bases and the V segment lost 0 bases, leaving 3 bases of the junction unmatched. The CDR3 spells CASSYSPQGNQPQHF. The CDR3 DNA is TGTGCCAGCAGTTACTCCCCACAGGGGAATCAGCCCCAGCATTTT.

This clone was recorded only once. The gene calls are TRBV28 and TRBJ1-2; D gene uncertain. CDR3 size: 13 residues. V shed 6 bases and J shed 10 bases, with 18 bases lying between them. Germline values: CDR1 MDHEN, CDR2 SYDVKM. CDR3: CASSPAAFPHYTF. DNA of the CDR3: TGTGCCAGCAGCCCCGCCGCTTTCCCTCACTACACCTTC.

The rearrangement uses TRBV11-3 and TRBJ2-3; the match to TRBD1 covers 8 bases. The germline V gene has CDR1 SGHNT and CDR2 YENEEA. The CDR3 sequence is 15 residues long. Trimming cost V 5 bases and J 2 bases; bases outside gene matches: 6. DNA of the CDR3: TGTGCCAGCAGCCGCGGGACAGGCCCCACAGATACGCAGTATTTT. Residues: CASSRGTGPTDTQYF.

The chain employs TRBV6-5 and TRBJ1-5, with a possible D match to TRBD1 (6 bases). The CDR3 is 13 residues long. CDR1 is MNHEY and CDR2 is SVGAGI in the germline V gene. Trimming removed 8 bases at V and 3 bases at J, with 11 bases between. CDR3 coding DNA: TGTGCCAGCGGAGACAGGTCCAATCAGCCCCAGCATTTT. Its translation: CASGDRSNQPQHF.

The J gene is TRBJ2-4, the V gene TRBV6-5; 9 nucleotides agree with TRBD1. V shed 4 bases and J 3 bases; nucleotides not matched to a gene: 4. Germline-derived CDR1 and CDR2 are MNHEY and SVGAGI. This CDR3 is built from 15 residues. In DNA, the CDR3 is TGTGCCAGCAGTTTCGAGGACAGGGGCAAAAACATTCAGTACTTC. It codes for CASSFEDRGKNIQYF.

The genes are TRBV19 and TRBJ1-2; D is uncertain. The germline CDR1 and CDR2 sequences are LNHDA and SQIVND (reference sequence). Trimming removed 6 bases from V and 5 bases from J, with 7 bases in between. There are 11 residues in the CDR3. The CDR3 spells CASSLEYGYTF. The CDR3 region has the DNA TGTGCCAGTAGCCTTGAGTATGGCTACACCTTC.

This clone was counted once. This chain joins TRBV5-1 and TRBJ2-7, with a weak D call TRBD2 (6 bases). The CDR3 totals 15 residues. The V gene lost 4 bases and the J gene lost 2 bases, with 16 bases spanning the gap. The germline V gene encodes CDR1 SGHRS and CDR2 YFSETQ. In DNA form, the CDR3 reads TGCGCCAGCAGCCTCCCCCGGGGGTCCACCTACGAGCAGTACTTC. Translating gives CASSLPRGSTYEQYF.

The gene calls are TRBV6-4 and TRBJ2-1; no firm D call. CDR3 size: 15 residues. Trimming shortened V by 5 bases and J by 2 bases, and 13 bases separated the two germline ends. Germline values: CDR1 MRHNA, CDR2 SNTAGT. CDR3 protein: CASSPQSFAYNEQFF. CDR3 in DNA: TGTGCCAGCAGTCCCCAATCCTTTGCCTACAATGAGCAGTTCTTC.

This chain uses TRBV5-1 with TRBJ2-7; D call uncertain. Per the germline V gene, CDR1 is SGHRS and CDR2 is YFSETQ. The V gene lost 5 bases and the J gene lost 3 bases, with 9 bases spanning the gap. The length of the CDR3 is 12 residues. CDR3 bases: TGCGCCAGCAGTTATGTTGGCTACGAGCAGTACTTC. Protein sequence: CASSYVGYEQYF.

The genes are TRBV25-1 and TRBJ1-4; D remains ambiguous. Germline CDR1 MGHDK, CDR2 SYGVNS. This CDR3 comprises 12 residues. The germline V and J ends were trimmed by 6 bases and 7 bases, with 9 bases remaining between them. In DNA, the CDR3 is TGTGCCAGCAGGAGAGAGGGTGAAAAACTGTTTTTT. As protein: CASRREGEKLFF. Filled out from reference TRBV25-1 and TRBJ1-4, the complete variable domain reads EADIYQTPRYLVIGTGKKITLECSQTMGHDKMYWYQQDPGMELHLIHYSYGVNSTEKGDLSSESTVSRIRTEHFPLTLESARPSHTSQYLCASRREGEKLFFGSGTQLSVL.

The rearrangement links TRBV6-2 or TRBV6-3 to TRBJ2-5; D not certain. V was shortened by 5 bases and J by 2 bases, with 3 bases between the two germline ends. The CDR3 runs 11 residues. Germline V gene sequence: CDR1 MNHEY, CDR2 SVGEGT. The CDR3 DNA is TGTGCCAGCAGTACGCAAGAGACCCAGTACTTC. Its translation: CASSTQETQYF.

This clone was observed a single time. The chain recombines TRBV19 with TRBJ1-2; 7 nucleotides align to TRBD1. The length of the CDR3 is 13 residues. V shed 10 bases and J 1 base; nucleotides not matched to a gene: 6. The germline V gene has CDR1 LNHDA and CDR2 SQIVND (reference sequence). CDR3 sequence reads: CATRDSDNYGYTF. The CDR3 coding sequence is TGTGCCACCAGGGACAGCGATAACTATGGCTACACCTTC.

The chain joins TRBV4-1 to TRBJ2-5, with a possible D match to TRBD2 (6 bases). The V and J ends lost 2 bases and 10 bases respectively, with 11 bases between them. This CDR3 is 12 amino acids long. CDR1 MGHRA and CDR2 YSYEKL come from the germline V gene. In nucleotides, the CDR3 is TGCGCCAGCAGCCAACCCTTGGGGGGCCAGTACTTC. This sequence encodes CASSQPLGGQYF.

The table lists this clone with a few counts. V is TRBV6-2 or TRBV6-3 and J is TRBJ1-2; 7 bases map to TRBD1. The CDR3 loop spans 13 amino acids. After removal of 6 bases from V and 7 bases from J, the junction contained 8 bases not matched to a gene. CDR1 is MNHEY, CDR2 SVGEGT, per germline. CDR3 nucleotides: TGTGCCAGCAGCCGTACAGGGGAGCGTGGCTACACCTTC. This sequence encodes CASSRTGERGYTF.

The chain recombines TRBV4-3 with TRBJ2-5, with 7 bases matching TRBD2. Germline CDR1 LGHNA, CDR2 YSLEER. The CDR3 runs 14 residues. V trimming: 0 bases; J trimming: 5 bases; junction bases outside the gene matches: 3. This chain's CDR3 is CASSQDRAGETQYF. For the CDR3, the DNA is TGCGCCAGCAGCCAAGATAGAGCGGGGGAGACCCAGTACTTC.

The chain joins TRBV19 to TRBJ2-3; 13 bases are a match to TRBD2. J gave up 7 bases and V 4 bases, and 5 bases lay outside the gene matches. Germline lookup yields CDR1 LNHDA and CDR2 SQIVND (reference sequence). The CDR3 consists of 15 residues. The CDR3 nucleotides read TGTGCCAGTAGTACACTAGCGGGGGGGCTAAATACGCAGTATTTT. This sequence encodes CASSTLAGGLNTQYF.

The chain joins TRBV27 to TRBJ1-1, with 9 bases fitting TRBD1. With 6 bases clipped from V and 1 base from J, the junction kept 6 bases outside the gene matches. This CDR3 comprises 15 residues. Germline V lookup: CDR1 MNHEY, CDR2 SMNVEV (reference sequence). CDR3 region: CASSYRGPPNTEAFF. The CDR3 DNA follows: TGTGCCAGCAGCTACAGGGGGCCCCCGAACACTGAAGCTTTCTTT.

The CDR3 nucleotides read TGTGCCAGCCGCACAGGGGGAGAAGGCTACACCTTC. Translated, it gives CASRTGGEGYTF. The chain carries TRBV2 and TRBJ1-2, with TRBD1 matching 8 bases. The CDR3 runs 12 residues. In germline, CDR1 is SNHLY, CDR2 FYNNEI. V lost 8 bases and J lost 8; bases outside the gene matches: 7.

This rearrangement joins TRBV24-1 to TRBJ1-2, with no clear D. Germline CDR1 and CDR2: KGHDR and SFDVKD. Trimming took off 4 bases at V and 4 bases at J, with 6 bases between the two ends. There are 12 residues in the CDR3. CDR3 DNA: TGTGCCACCAGTGACCCGGGCTATGGCTACACCTTC. It is translated as CATSDPGYGYTF.

The chain combines TRBV25-1 with TRBJ2-7, with 7 bases aligning to TRBD1. Germline CDR1 MGHDK, CDR2 SYGVNS. The CDR3 length is 13 residues. With V trimmed by 5 bases and J by 2 bases, 3 bases remained unmatched. As DNA, the CDR3 is TGTGCCAGCAGTTTGACAGGGACCTACGAGCAGTACTTC. Residues: CASSLTGTYEQYF.

The chain carries TRBV9 and TRBJ2-5; 10 bases agree with TRBD2. CDR1 and CDR2 (germline): SGDLS, YYNGEE. The CDR3 runs to 15 residues. V lost 5 bases, J lost 5 bases, and 9 bases stayed unmatched. The CDR3 sequence: CASRFNSGGRETQYF. In DNA form, the CDR3 reads TGTGCCAGCAGGTTTAATAGCGGGGGGCGGGAGACCCAGTACTTC.